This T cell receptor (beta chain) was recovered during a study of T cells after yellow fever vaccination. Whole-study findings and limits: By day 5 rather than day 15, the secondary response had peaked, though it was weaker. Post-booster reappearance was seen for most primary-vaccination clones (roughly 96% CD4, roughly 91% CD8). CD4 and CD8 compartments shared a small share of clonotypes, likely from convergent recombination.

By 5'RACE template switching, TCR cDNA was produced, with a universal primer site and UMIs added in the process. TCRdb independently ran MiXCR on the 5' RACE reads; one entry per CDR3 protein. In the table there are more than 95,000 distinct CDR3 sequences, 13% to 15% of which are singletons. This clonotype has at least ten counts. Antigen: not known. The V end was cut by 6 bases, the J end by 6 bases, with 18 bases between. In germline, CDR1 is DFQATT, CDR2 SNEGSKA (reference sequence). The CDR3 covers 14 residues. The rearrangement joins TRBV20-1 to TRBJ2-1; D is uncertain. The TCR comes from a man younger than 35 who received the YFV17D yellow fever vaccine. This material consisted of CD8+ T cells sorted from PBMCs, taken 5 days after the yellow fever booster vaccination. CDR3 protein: CSATTTDQTNEQFF. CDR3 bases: TGCAGTGCCACCACGACGGACCAAACCAATGAGCAGTTCTTC.